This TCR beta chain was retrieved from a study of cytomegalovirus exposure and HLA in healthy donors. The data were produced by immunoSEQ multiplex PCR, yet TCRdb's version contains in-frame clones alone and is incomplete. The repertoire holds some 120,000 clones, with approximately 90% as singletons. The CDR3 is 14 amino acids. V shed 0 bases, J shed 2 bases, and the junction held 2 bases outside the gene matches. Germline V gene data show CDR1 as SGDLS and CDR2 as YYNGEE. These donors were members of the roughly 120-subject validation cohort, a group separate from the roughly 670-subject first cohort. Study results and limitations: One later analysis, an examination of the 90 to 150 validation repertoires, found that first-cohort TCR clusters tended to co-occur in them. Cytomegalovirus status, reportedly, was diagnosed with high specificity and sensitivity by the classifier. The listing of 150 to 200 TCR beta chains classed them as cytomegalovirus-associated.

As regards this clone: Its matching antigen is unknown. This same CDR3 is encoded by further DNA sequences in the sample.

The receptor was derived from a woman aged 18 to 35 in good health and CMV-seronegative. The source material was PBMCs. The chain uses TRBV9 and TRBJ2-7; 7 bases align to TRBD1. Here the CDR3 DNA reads TGTGCCAGCAGCGTAGGACAGGGAACCTACGAGCAGTACTTC. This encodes CASSVGQGTYEQYF.